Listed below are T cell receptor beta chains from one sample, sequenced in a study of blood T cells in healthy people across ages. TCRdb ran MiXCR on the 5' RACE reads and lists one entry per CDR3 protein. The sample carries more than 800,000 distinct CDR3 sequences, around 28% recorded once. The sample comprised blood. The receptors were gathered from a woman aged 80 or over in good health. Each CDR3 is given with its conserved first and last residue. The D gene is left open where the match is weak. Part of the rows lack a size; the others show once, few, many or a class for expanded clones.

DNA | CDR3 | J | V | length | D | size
TGTGCCAGCAGTTTAGCGGGGGACCTAAGCAATCAGCCCCAGCATTTT | CASSLAGDLSNQPQHF | TRBJ1-5 | TRBV13 | 16 | - | -
TGTGCCAGCAGGCTTCGACAGGGAGGGACAGATACGCAGTATTTT | CASRLRQGGTDTQYF | TRBJ2-3 | TRBV5-8 | 15 | - | many
TGTGCCTGGAGTTCGGGGGGGGGCTACACCTTC | CAWSSGGGYTF | TRBJ1-2 | TRBV30 | 11 | - | few
TGTGCCAGTAGTTCGGTGGCAGGGGGCCAAGAGACCCAGTACTTC | CASSSVAGGQETQYF | TRBJ2-5 | TRBV19 | 15 | TRBD1 | -
TGTGCCAGCAGTTACTCGAGACGGAACTATGGCTACACCTTC | CASSYSRRNYGYTF | TRBJ1-2 | TRBV6-2/TRBV6-3 | 14 | - | few
TGTGCCACCAGTTCGACAGGGGGCAATCAGCCCCAGCATTTT | CATSSTGGNQPQHF | TRBJ1-5 | TRBV24-1 | 14 | TRBD1 | few
TGCAGTGCTAGAGTGGTTTTCCAGAAAGACGCTGGGACCCAGTACTTC | CSARVVFQKDAGTQYF | TRBJ2-5 | TRBV20-1 | 16 | - | many
TGTGCCAGCAGCTCCCCGGCCCTACCCCTCCACTTT | CASSSPALPLHF | TRBJ1-6 | TRBV7-9 | 12 | - | many
TGCAGCGCTAGACCCGGAGGGACAGGGCATGGCTACACCTTC | CSARPGGTGHGYTF | TRBJ1-2 | TRBV20-1 | 14 | TRBD1 | -
TGCAGTGCTGGGCTAACTAGCATAAAACTCAATGAGCAGTACTTC | CSAGLTSIKLNEQYF | TRBJ2-5 | TRBV20-1 | 15 | - | -
TGCAGTGCTAGAGAGCCGACAGGGGGGAGGTCGAAAGCTTTCTTT | CSAREPTGGRSKAFF | TRBJ1-1 | TRBV20-1 | 15 | TRBD1 | few
TGTGCCAGCAGCCCCCTACACGGGGTCGGCGAGCAGTTCTTC | CASSPLHGVGEQFF | TRBJ2-1 | TRBV7-9 | 14 | - | once
TGTGCCAGCAGTTACGGGGACAGGGATGGCTACACCTTC | CASSYGDRDGYTF | TRBJ1-2 | TRBV6-5 | 13 | TRBD1 | many
TGCGCCAGCAGCCAACCGGGACATACCTACGAGCAGTACTTC | CASSQPGHTYEQYF | TRBJ2-7 | TRBV4-1 | 14 | - | -
TGTGCCAGCAGCAAGGGTGAACTCTCTGGAAACACCATATATTTT | CASSKGELSGNTIYF | TRBJ1-3 | TRBV7-2 | 15 | - | -
TGCAGTGCCTTCGCCGGGACAGGAAATCAGCCCCAGCATTTT | CSAFAGTGNQPQHF | TRBJ1-5 | TRBV20-1 | 14 | TRBD1 | many
TGTGCCTGTCAGACAGCTTATTCACCCCTCCACTTT | CACQTAYSPLHF | TRBJ1-6 | TRBV30 | 12 | - | few
TGTGCCAGCAGCCTGGCACCGGGACTGCTTCGCCAAGGAGAGCTGTTTTTT | CASSLAPGLLRQGELFF | TRBJ2-2 | TRBV5-6 | 17 | - | -
TGTGCCAGCAGCCAAGTAAGACAGACCCAGTACTTC | CASSQVRQTQYF | TRBJ2-5 | TRBV3-1 | 12 | - | many
TGCAGTGCTTCCTCGATGACTAGCGGGGGGCCCAACACAGATACGCAGTATTTT | CSASSMTSGGPNTDTQYF | TRBJ2-3 | TRBV20-1 | 18 | TRBD2 | -
TGTGCCATCAGTGAGTCGACAGGTCGGGATACGCAGTATTTT | CAISESTGRDTQYF | TRBJ2-3 | TRBV10-3 | 14 | - | -
TGCAGCGTTGGTAAGGGTCCTGGTGAACCCCTCCACTTT | CSVGKGPGEPLHF | TRBJ1-6 | TRBV29-1 | 13 | - | many
TGCAGGGCTAGAATTGATAGAGAAGCGCAGTATTTT | CRARIDREAQYF | TRBJ2-3 | TRBV20-1 | 12 | - | once
TGTGCCAGCAGCCCCAGACAGAGTAACACTGAAGCTTTCTTT | CASSPRQSNTEAFF | TRBJ1-1 | TRBV7-9 | 14 | - | -
TGCGCCAGCAGCCCGGCGGGAGTAGCGGGGGTCTACAATGAGCAGTTCTTC | CASSPAGVAGVYNEQFF | TRBJ2-1 | TRBV4-1 | 17 | TRBD2 | many
TGTGCCAGCAGCGGCCCCGATGGGGGGAGGGCCGTCGATGAGCAGTTCTTC | CASSGPDGGRAVDEQFF | TRBJ2-1 | TRBV7-2 | 17 | TRBD2 | -
TGTGCCAGCAGCTTCGACAGGGGTAGCGACGAGCAGTACTTC | CASSFDRGSDEQYF | TRBJ2-7 | TRBV7-9 | 14 | TRBD1 | -
TGTGCCAGCAGCTTGAATTTGACACCCCAAGAGACCCAGTACTTC | CASSLNLTPQETQYF | TRBJ2-5 | TRBV5-5 | 15 | - | many
TGTGCCAGCAGTTTTGATACCCCGAACAATGAGCAGTTCTTC | CASSFDTPNNEQFF | TRBJ2-1 | TRBV12-3/TRBV12-4 | 14 | - | many
TGTGCCATCAGTGATGGGGGTGGAGAGACCCAGTACTTC | CAISDGGGETQYF | TRBJ2-5 | TRBV10-3 | 13 | - | many
TGTGCCAGCAGTGAAGCGGGACAGAAGAACTATGGCTACACCTTC | CASSEAGQKNYGYTF | TRBJ1-2 | TRBV2 | 15 | TRBD1 | many
TGTGCCAGCAGCTTGGGGGCTGTGACCACAGATACGCAGTATTTT | CASSLGAVTTDTQYF | TRBJ2-3 | TRBV5-5 | 15 | - | many
TGTGCCAGCAGCCAAGATGGGGGATTCTCCTACGAGCAGTACTTC | CASSQDGGFSYEQYF | TRBJ2-7 | TRBV3-1 | 15 | - | -
TGTGCCAGCAGTTTTCGTCCGGGACAGGGTGGCTACGAGCAGTACTTC | CASSFRPGQGGYEQYF | TRBJ2-7 | TRBV28 | 16 | TRBD1 | few
TGTGCCAGCAGTGAGTGGACAGATACGCAGTATTTT | CASSEWTDTQYF | TRBJ2-3 | TRBV21-1 | 12 | - | few
TGTGCCAGCAGCCCGCTGACAGGGGGATCCTACAATGAGCAGTTCTTC | CASSPLTGGSYNEQFF | TRBJ2-1 | TRBV7-2 | 16 | TRBD1 | many
TGTGCCAGCAGCTTATTCTGGGCAGGGGGACCTGAAAAACTGTTTTTT | CASSLFWAGGPEKLFF | TRBJ1-4 | TRBV11-3 | 16 | TRBD1 | -
TGTGCCAGCAGCTCGCGTCGGGGAGGAGGCTATGGCCACACCTTC | CASSSRRGGGYGHTF | TRBJ1-2 | TRBV7-2 | 15 | - | -
TGTGCCAGCACCCCTCTAAGCCTAACTAACTATGGCTACACCTTC | CASTPLSLTNYGYTF | TRBJ1-2 | TRBV12-3/TRBV12-4 | 15 | - | many
TGTGCCAGCAGTGAAGAGACTTCTTATGGCTACACCTTC | CASSEETSYGYTF | TRBJ1-2 | TRBV2 | 13 | - | -
TGTGCCAGCAGATCACCCCTATTGGGGACTAATGAAAAACTGTTTTTT | CASRSPLLGTNEKLFF | TRBJ1-4 | TRBV11-2 | 16 | - | few
TGTGCCAGCAGCTTTCAAGGGAGCCTCTCTGTTTTCTACGAGCAGTACTTC | CASSFQGSLSVFYEQYF | TRBJ2-7 | TRBV7-2 | 17 | - | few
TGCAGCGTATTAGACATGGCCCATGGCTACACCTTC | CSVLDMAHGYTF | TRBJ1-2 | TRBV29-1 | 12 | - | many
TGTGCCAGCAGTTTAACTGGTCAGGGGAGGGGTAGAAGTGGGGGCAATGAGCAGTTCTTC | CASSLTGQGRGRSGGNEQFF | TRBJ2-1 | TRBV12-3/TRBV12-4 | 20 | - | many